This TCR beta chain was documented in a study of blood T cell repertoires in COVID-19. Using immunoSEQ multiplex PCR, the repertoire was profiled, and TCRdb retains in-frame clones only, with some absent. The profile shows fewer than 300,000 clones, around four fifths of them singletons. This clone was seen a handful of times. Germline assignment: CDR1 SGHDN and CDR2 FVKESK. Trimming removed 2 bases from V and 4 bases from J, with 10 bases in between. The CDR3 contains 14 residues. The chain has TRBV14 and TRBJ2-3; D remains unclear. Sequencing was carried out using peripheral blood. The TCR was taken from a woman between 65 and 79 years old with active or convalescent COVID-19. The CDR3 loop is CASSQFRGADTQYF. The DNA of the CDR3 is TGTGCCAGCAGCCAATTCAGAGGAGCAGATACGCAGTATTTT.